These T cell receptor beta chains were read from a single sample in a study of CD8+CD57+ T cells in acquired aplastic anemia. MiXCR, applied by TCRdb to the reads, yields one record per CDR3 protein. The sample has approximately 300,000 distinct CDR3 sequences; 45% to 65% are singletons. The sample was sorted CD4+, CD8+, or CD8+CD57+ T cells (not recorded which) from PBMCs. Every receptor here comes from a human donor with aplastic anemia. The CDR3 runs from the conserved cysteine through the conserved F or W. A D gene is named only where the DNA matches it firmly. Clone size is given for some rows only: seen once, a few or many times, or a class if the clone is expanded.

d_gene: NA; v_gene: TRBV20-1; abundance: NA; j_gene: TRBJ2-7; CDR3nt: TGCAGTGCTAGAGACGGGATCCACGAGCAGTACTTC; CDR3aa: CSARDGIHEQYF
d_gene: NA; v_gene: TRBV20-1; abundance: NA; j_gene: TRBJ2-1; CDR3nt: TGCAGTGCCCCTCGACAGAGCTCCTACAATGAGCAGTTCTTC; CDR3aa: CSAPRQSSYNEQFF
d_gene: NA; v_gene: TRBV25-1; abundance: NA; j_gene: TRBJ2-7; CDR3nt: TGTGCCAGCGGGCCTAGGGTTTCCTACGAGCAGTACTTC; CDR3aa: CASGPRVSYEQYF
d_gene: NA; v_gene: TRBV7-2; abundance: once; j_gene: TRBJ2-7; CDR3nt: TGTGCCAGCAGCCACCGAGACCTCACCTACGAGCAGTACTTC; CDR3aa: CASSHRDLTYEQYF
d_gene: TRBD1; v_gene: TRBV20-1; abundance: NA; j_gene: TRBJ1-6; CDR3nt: TGCAGGGCGGGACAGGGGAATTCACCCCTCCACTTT; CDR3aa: CRAGQGNSPLHF
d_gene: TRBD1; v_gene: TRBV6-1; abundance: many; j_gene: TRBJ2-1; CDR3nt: TGTGCCAGCAGTGACGACCGGGACAGAGATTACAATGAGCAGTTCTTC; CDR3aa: CASSDDRDRDYNEQFF
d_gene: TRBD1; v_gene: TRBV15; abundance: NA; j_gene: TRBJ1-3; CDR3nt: TGTGCCACCAGCCCTGAGGGACAGGGAGCGGTGGGAAACACCATATATTTT; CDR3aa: CATSPEGQGAVGNTIYF
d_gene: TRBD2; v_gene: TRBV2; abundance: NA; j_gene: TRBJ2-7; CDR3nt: TGTGCCAGCGAGTCTACTAGCGGGGGGGCTTACGAGCAGTACTTC; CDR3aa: CASESTSGGAYEQYF
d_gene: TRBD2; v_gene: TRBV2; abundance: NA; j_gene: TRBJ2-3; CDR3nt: TGTGCCAGCAGTGAAGGGGGCGGGAGGGCCAGGACAGATACGCAGTATTTT; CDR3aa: CASSEGGGRARTDTQYF
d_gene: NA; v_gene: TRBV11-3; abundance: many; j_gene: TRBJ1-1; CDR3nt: TGTGCCAGCAGCTTAGGCAGCTCCCTGAGAAACACTGAAGCTTTCTTT; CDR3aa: CASSLGSSLRNTEAFF
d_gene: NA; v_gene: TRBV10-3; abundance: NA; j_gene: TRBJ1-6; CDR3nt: TGTGCCATCAGTGAGGTCGACAGCAAGTATTCACCCCTCCACTTT; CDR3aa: CAISEVDSKYSPLHF
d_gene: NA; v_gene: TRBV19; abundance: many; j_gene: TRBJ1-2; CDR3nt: TGTGCCAGTAGTATTCAGGCGAAAGCGCAGTCTCCAGAATTACCTAACTATGGCTACACCTTC; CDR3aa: CASSIQAKAQSPELPNYGYTF
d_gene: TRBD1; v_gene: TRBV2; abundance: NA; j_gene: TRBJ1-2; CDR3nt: TGTGCCAGCACCGAACAGGGGCCTAACTATGGCTACACCTTC; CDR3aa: CASTEQGPNYGYTF
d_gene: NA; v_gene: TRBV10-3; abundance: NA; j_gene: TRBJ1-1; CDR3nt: NA; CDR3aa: CAICSAAGNTEAFF
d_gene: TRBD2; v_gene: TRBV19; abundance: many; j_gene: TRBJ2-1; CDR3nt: TGTGCCAGTAGTCCTACTAGCGGGAGCCACAATGAGCAGTTCTTC; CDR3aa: CASSPTSGSHNEQFF
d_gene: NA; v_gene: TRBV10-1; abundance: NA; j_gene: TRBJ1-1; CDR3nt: TGCGCCAGCAGTGTTGGGGGTATCACTGAAGCTTTCTTT; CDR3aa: CASSVGGITEAFF
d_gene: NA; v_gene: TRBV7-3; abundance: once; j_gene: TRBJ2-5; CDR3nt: TGTGCCAGCAGCTACGGACCCGGTCAAGAGACCCAGTACTTC; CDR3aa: CASSYGPGQETQYF
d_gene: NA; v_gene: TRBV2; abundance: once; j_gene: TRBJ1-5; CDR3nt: TGTGCCAGCAGTGAAGGGGAGGATCAGCCCCAGCATTTT; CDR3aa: CASSEGEDQPQHF
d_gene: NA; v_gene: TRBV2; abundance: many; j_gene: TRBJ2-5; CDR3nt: TGTGCCAGCGTCATTGACTCGGGGGCTGCGCCGGGGACCCAGTACTTC; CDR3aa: CASVIDSGAAPGTQYF
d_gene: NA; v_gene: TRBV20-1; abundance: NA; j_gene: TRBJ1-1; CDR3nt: TGCAGTGCTCCAACCCTAAGGGGGGAGGACACTGAAGCTTTCTTT; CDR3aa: CSAPTLRGEDTEAFF
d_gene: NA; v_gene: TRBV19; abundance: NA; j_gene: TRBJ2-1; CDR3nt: TGTGCCCGTACCCCCGACAGTAGGTACAGTGAGCAGTTCTTC; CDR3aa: CARTPDSRYSEQFF